The present TCR beta chain was sequenced within a study of EBV T-cell therapy then PD-1 blockade in nasopharyngeal carcinoma. Concerning this clone itself: Its target is unknown.

Treatment: AdE1-LMPpoly-expanded autologous EBV-specific T-cell therapy followed by anti-PD-1 nivolumab. Trimming at V came to 5 bases and at J to 3 bases, leaving 14 bases not matched to a gene. CDR1 is SEHNR and CDR2 is FQNEAQ in the germline V gene (reference sequence). CDR3 length: 18 amino acids. Sequencing was performed with immunoSEQ multiplex PCR; in TCRdb, only in-frame clones are kept and a portion is missing. The profile shows about 23,000 clones, around 82% of them singletons. The V gene is TRBV7-9, the J gene TRBJ2-5; the match to TRBD2 covers 11 bases. The source material was CD8+ T cells from blood, sampled at day 61 from a patient whose treatment included autologous EBV-specific T cells and nivolumab. The sequence was collected from a man in his forties with nasopharyngeal carcinoma. The CDR3: CASSQMNRYSGGEETQYF. The CDR3 DNA reads as TGTGCCAGCAGCCAGATGAATCGGTATAGCGGGGGGGAAGAGACCCAGTACTTC.